This TCR beta chain derives from a study of immune evolution from preneoplasia to lung adenocarcinoma (dated by TCRdb to the early 2020s). For the study in its entirety: HLA loss of heterozygosity was seen in roughly 7%, 15% and 33% of AIS, MIA and ADC lesions, and in no AAH lesions. The study profiled immune contexture across lung adenocarcinoma precursors and invasive adenocarcinoma using immune gene expression, TCR sequencing and multiplex immunofluorescence. Resected precursor lesions (AAH, AIS, MIA) and invasive adenocarcinomas were each compared against paired morphologically normal lung tissue. Sample size was determined by specimen availability and not by a prior power calculation. The immune data were integrated with whole exome sequencing and methylation data from the same cohort of nodules. The overall cohort comprised 45 to 55 patients with pulmonary nodules who underwent surgical resection. TCR sequencing data were obtained from more than 45 patients. According to the study, over a hundred samples were used for TCR sequencing. POLYSOLVER was used to infer Class I HLA alleles from exome data, while LOHHLA was used to detect allele-specific HLA loss. The investigation overall reported the following: All patients were from Japan and China, so applicability to Western populations was uncertain. Findings were based on association rather than direct causation; larger cohorts with long-term follow-up and longitudinal biopsies were deemed needed. Normal lung had the highest top T cell clone frequencies, and these frequencies appeared to fall progressively from AAH through AIS, MIA and invasive adenocarcinoma. The highest clonality was observed in normal lung, whereas higher T cell density and diversity but lower clonality appeared to be present in later-stage lesions. Compared with EGFR-mutant or double wild-type lesions, KRAS-mutant nodules had the highest T cell clonality.

Using the immunoSEQ hsTCRbeta Kit, TCR beta CDR3 regions were sequenced from DNA. Turning to the authors' computational methods: The ImmunoSEQ Analyzer was used to analyse the TCR sequencing data. T cell clonality was calculated on productive rearrangements as 1 minus Pielou's evenness. To measure T cell diversity, the inverse Simpson index was applied to productive templates. T cell density was expressed as TCR beta template counts normalized to usable DNA, with usable DNA estimated by amplifying and sequencing housekeeping genes. Two-sided Kruskal-Wallis tests were used to compare TCR metrics across histologic stages. TCRdb holds this immuneACCESS table with in-frame rearrangements only. Some clones are missing; in checked studies, unresolved V genes explain under half, and the rest has no known cause. From that table come the V and J calls and clone size; the DNA was used to work out D and trimming. This sample gives approximately 9,000 clones in total; about 85% of them show up just once. Jointly, the top ten make up roughly 10% of the sample.

The germline V gene provides CDR1 MGHRA and CDR2 YSYEKL. Trimming at the junction amounts to 0 bases on V and 7 bases on J, and the germline ends lie 18 bases apart. There are 16 amino acids in the CDR3, from cysteine to phenylalanine inclusive. Kept here is only the CDR3 DNA, which spans 48 bases and is read in frame from base 1. Between the mid-2010s and the late 2010s, the patients underwent resection in either Japan or China. The histologic diagnosis of each case was independently confirmed on H&E slides by two lung cancer pathologists. Macro-dissection after pathologic assessment enriched premalignant or tumor cells for nucleic acid extraction. The AllPrep DNA/RNA FFPE Kit was used to isolate DNA from FFPE tissue. The count of this clone is one. It has no known antigen specificity. No much larger clone is present one base from it, and per-base qualities are unavailable.

Material: FFPE minimally invasive lung adenocarcinoma tissue. What this sample's cell subset or site label stands for: micro-invasive lung adenocarcinoma (MIA). The rearranged segments are TRBV4-1 and TRBJ1-1; the D gene lacks a confident call. This TCR was sampled from an older donor with lung adenocarcinoma. The nucleotides read TGCGCCAGCAGCCAAGATGTCCCCGAGTCCGGTGGTGAAGCTTTCTTT. Its translation reads: CASSQDVPESGGEAFF.